The 26 T cell receptor beta chains in this list originate from one sample, sequenced in a study of blood T cell repertoires in COVID-19 (dated by TCRdb to about 2020). Library preparation employed the immunoSEQ multiplex PCR assay. TCRdb re-hosts the immuneACCESS table, in-frame sequences only. Its copies lack some clones; in the studies checked, an unresolved V gene accounts for under half of them, and the cause for the rest is not known. The sample contains roughly 360,000 clones, around 87% of them found a single time. Jointly, the top ten make up approximately 1.2% of the sample. The specimen sequenced was PBMCs or T cells enriched from blood (not recorded which). These receptors originate from a man aged 25 to 40 who had recovered from COVID-19.

The chain uses TRBV25-1 and TRBJ1-2; TRBD1 aligns across 9 bases. CDR3 size: 15 residues. Germline CDR1 is MGHDK and CDR2 is SYGVNS. V was pared by 6 bases and J by 2 bases, with 7 bases of the junction left unmatched. CDR3 in amino acids: CASSVNTGGNYGYTF. In nucleotides, the CDR3 is TGTGCCAGCAGCGTAAACACAGGGGGCAACTATGGCTACACCTTC.

This rearrangement joins TRBV19 to TRBJ2-1; D gene uncertain. Germline CDR1 LNHDA, CDR2 SQIVND (reference sequence). CDR3 length: 13 residues. V was pared by 8 bases and J by 2 bases, with 10 bases between. The CDR3 DNA reads as TGTGCCAGTCGGTCGGTCGCCTACAATGAGCAGTTCTTC. Protein: CASRSVAYNEQFF.

The J gene is TRBJ2-7, the V gene TRBV9, with 11 bases identical to TRBD1. CDR1 SGDLS and CDR2 YYNGEE come from the germline V gene. This CDR3 spans 14 amino acids. V lost 3 bases, J lost 4 bases, and 3 bases stayed unmatched. The CDR3 DNA follows: TGTGCCAGCAGCGCCGGGACAGGGGGTTACGAGCAGTACTTC. It is translated as CASSAGTGGYEQYF.

The CDR3 reads CASSPGQGRFNYGYTF. As DNA, the CDR3 is TGTGCCAGCAGTCCGGGACAGGGGCGATTTAACTATGGCTACACCTTC. V gene TRBV27 combines with J gene TRBJ1-2; 10 bases map to TRBD1. V lost 5 bases and J lost 1; bases outside the gene matches: 7. This CDR3 is 16 amino acids long. Germline CDR1 MNHEY, CDR2 SMNVEV (reference sequence).

This sequence joins TRBV11-2 and TRBJ1-4; D is perhaps TRBD1 (6 bases). Between the trimmed V and J ends, which lost 5 bases and 0 bases, there was a span of 22 bases. The germline gives CDR1 SGHAT, CDR2 FQNNGV. The CDR3 is made up of 19 amino acids. DNA for the CDR3: TGTGCCAGCAGCCCGGTCCGGGACACCCGCGTCGCAACTAATGAAAAACTGTTTTTT. This encodes CASSPVRDTRVATNEKLFF.

The chain has TRBV19 and TRBJ1-3, with TRBD1 identical over 7 bases. CDR1 LNHDA and CDR2 SQIVND come from the germline V gene (reference sequence). Trimming cost V 6 bases and J 0 bases; bases outside gene matches: 8. The CDR3 is 16 residues long. As DNA, the CDR3 is TGTGCCAGTAGCCTCGACAGGGCCCCCTCTGGAAACACCATATATTTT. This gives the protein CASSLDRAPSGNTIYF.

This sequence joins TRBV30 and TRBJ1-2; D perhaps matches TRBD1 (5 bases). V was clipped by 2 bases and J by 3 bases, with 10 bases between them. The CDR3 spans 13 residues. Germline CDR1 reads GTSNPN; CDR2 reads SVGIG (reference sequence). CDR3 residues: CAWSMGGDYGYTF. The CDR3, as DNA: TGTGCCTGGAGTATGGGGGGGGACTATGGCTACACCTTC. Looking up the rest from reference TRBV30 and TRBJ1-2 gives the full variable domain: SQTIHQWPATLVQPVGSPLSLECTVEGTSNPNLYWYRQAAGRGLQLLFYSVGIGQISSEVPQNLSASRPQDRQFILSSKKLLLSDSGFYLCAWSMGGDYGYTFGSGTRLTVV.

The chain joins TRBV4-1 to TRBJ2-1; TRBD1 aligns across 9 bases. J gave up 8 bases and V 0 bases, and 11 bases lay outside the gene matches. The CDR3 loop spans 17 amino acids. Looked up from germline, CDR1 is MGHRA and CDR2 is YSYEKL. For the CDR3, the DNA is TGCGCCAGCAGCCAAGAGCGGGGACAGGGTGTCAGTGATGAGCAGTTCTTC. As protein: CASSQERGQGVSDEQFF.

The chain carries TRBV6-5 and TRBJ1-5; a possible D gene is TRBD1 (6 bases). The CDR3 runs 15 residues. Germline lookup yields CDR1 MNHEY and CDR2 SVGAGI. V lost 5 bases and J 7 bases, leaving 18 bases between the germline ends. The CDR3 spells CASSNGQPGQQPQHF. The CDR3 DNA reads as TGTGCCAGCAGTAACGGACAGCCGGGGCAGCAGCCCCAGCATTTT.

Turning to this clone: Additional DNA sequences in this sample encode the identical CDR3. DNA for the CDR3: TGTGCCAGCAGCCGGACAGGTTACGAGCAGTACTTC. Residues: CASSRTGYEQYF. The chain joins TRBV5-6 to TRBJ2-7; the match to TRBD1 covers 7 bases. Germline V gives CDR1 SGHDT, CDR2 YYEEEE. The CDR3 has 12 amino acids. V was clipped by 4 bases and J by 4 bases; unmatched bases: 2.

CDR3 region: CASSDRVHEQYF. CDR3 sequence (DNA): TGTGCCAGCAGTGACAGGGTCCACGAGCAGTACTTC. This chain uses TRBV27 with TRBJ2-7; TRBD1 aligns across 7 bases. J gave up 5 bases and V 5 bases, and 3 bases lay outside the gene matches. The germline CDR1 and CDR2 sequences are MNHEY and SMNVEV (reference sequence). The CDR3 is 12 residues long.

V gene TRBV2 combines with J gene TRBJ2-1; 12 nucleotides align to TRBD1. The germline V gene has CDR1 SNHLY and CDR2 FYNNEI. Losses at the gene ends were 4 bases for V and 6 bases for J; bases not matched to a gene: 7. This CDR3 is 16 amino acids long. The DNA for the CDR3 is TGTGCCAGCAGTGTTCGGGACAGGGGGCTTCTCAATGAGCAGTTCTTC. Translating gives CASSVRDRGLLNEQFF.

In the case of this clone: One junction end does not reproduce the germline sequence, and a read error may be involved. The chain is built from TRBV5-1 and TRBJ2-2, with D possibly being TRBD1 (6 bases). The CDR3 loop spans 14 amino acids. Germline-derived CDR1 and CDR2 are SGHRS and YFSETQ. This chain's CDR3 is CASSPGQTTGELFF. CDR3 in DNA: TGCGCCAGCAGCCCCGGACAGACCACCGGAGAGCTGTTTTTT.

Here the CDR3 reads CASSLAMNRGTEAFF. Here the CDR3 DNA reads TGTGCCAGTAGCCTAGCGATGAACAGGGGAACTGAAGCTTTCTTT. This chain uses TRBV19 with TRBJ1-1, with 7 bases matching TRBD1. The CDR3 extends over 15 amino acids. V lost 6 bases to trimming and J lost 5 bases; unmatched junction nucleotides: 12. The germline V gene encodes CDR1 LNHDA and CDR2 SQIVND (reference sequence).

The rearrangement uses TRBV9 and TRBJ2-1; 11 bases agree with TRBD1. V lost 3 bases to trimming and J lost 9 bases; unmatched junction nucleotides: 5. The germline CDR1 and CDR2 sequences are SGDLS and YYNGEE. The CDR3 extends over 14 amino acids. CDR3 in DNA: TGTGCCAGCAGCGAGGGACAGGGGGGAGGTGAGCAGTTCTTC. It translates to CASSEGQGGGEQFF.

The gene calls are TRBV6-5 and TRBJ1-5, with D possibly TRBD1 on 5 matching bases. CDR3 size: 13 residues. Looked up from germline, CDR1 is MNHEY and CDR2 is SVGAGI. Trimming left V 4 bases short and J 7 bases short, with 11 bases between. In DNA form, the CDR3 reads TGTGCCAGCAGTTTTTCGGGGGACCAGCCCCAGCATTTT. Translated: CASSFSGDQPQHF.

V is TRBV9 and J is TRBJ2-3; TRBD1 aligns across 8 bases. This CDR3 has 15 amino acids. Trimming removed 0 bases from V and 8 bases from J; junction bases left unmatched: 8. Germline values: CDR1 SGDLS, CDR2 YYNGEE. The DNA for the CDR3 is TGTGCCAGCAGCGTAGATAGGACAGGGTTAGTTACGCAGTATTTT. Protein sequence: CASSVDRTGLVTQYF.

The chain is built from TRBV5-4 and TRBJ1-5; D remains ambiguous. Trimming pared 0 bases from V and 5 bases from J, leaving 9 bases between. The CDR3 is 14 residues long. Germline CDR1 reads SGHNT; CDR2 reads YYREEE (reference sequence). The CDR3 here is CASSLGGGDQPQHF. CDR3 nucleotide sequence: TGTGCCAGCAGCTTGGGAGGCGGCGATCAGCCCCAGCATTTT.

The chain recombines TRBV7-9 with TRBJ2-4; D not resolved. CDR1 and CDR2 (germline): SEHNR, FQNEAQ (reference sequence). V lost 1 base and J lost 8, with 6 bases in between. CDR3 length equals 12 residues. CDR3 nucleotide sequence: TGTGCCAGCAGCTTAGAGTCGGACATTCAGTACTTC. It is translated as CASSLESDIQYF.

The chain links TRBV5-5 to TRBJ2-2; tentatively, D is TRBD1 (5 bases). The V end was cut by 1 base, the J end by 5 bases, with 9 bases between. The CDR3 extends over 14 amino acids. The germline CDR1 and CDR2 sequences are SGHKS and YYEKEE (reference sequence). The CDR3, as DNA: TGTGCCAGCAGCTTGATCAGGGAAACCGGGGAGCTGTTTTTT. As protein: CASSLIRETGELFF.

The chain links TRBV5-4 to TRBJ1-2; the match to TRBD1 covers 8 bases. Trimming cost V 1 base and J 10 bases; bases outside gene matches: 3. CDR1 and CDR2 from the germline V gene are SGHNT and YYREEE (reference sequence). CDR3 length equals 12 residues. As DNA, the CDR3 is TGTGCCAGCAGCTTGCCAGGGGGCGACTACACCTTC. Its translation is CASSLPGGDYTF.

V is TRBV19 and J is TRBJ1-2, with a possible D match to TRBD1 (5 bases). Deletions cut 1 base from V and 4 bases from J, with 16 bases between. The length of the CDR3 is 16 residues. CDR1 and CDR2 (germline): LNHDA, SQIVND (reference sequence). The CDR3 DNA reads TGTGCCAGTAGTATAGCATCGGGAGGGGCCCCCTATGGCTACACCTTC. Translated: CASSIASGGAPYGYTF.

CDR3 sequence reads: CASSAGALYSNYGYTF. CDR3 in DNA: TGTGCCAGCAGTGCAGGGGCCCTGTATAGTAACTATGGCTACACCTTC. This sequence joins TRBV25-1 and TRBJ1-2, with TRBD1 as a possible D gene (6 bases). V shed 4 bases and J shed 1 base, with 16 bases lying between them. CDR1 is MGHDK, CDR2 SYGVNS, per germline. This CDR3 region has 16 residues.

The chain is built from TRBV6-1 and TRBJ1-2; tentative D call: TRBD1 (5 bases). Trimming stripped 2 bases from V and 6 bases from J, with 16 bases between. The CDR3 covers 15 residues. The V gene's germline CDR1 is MNHNS and CDR2 SASEGT. For the CDR3, the DNA is TGTGCCAGCAGTGAACGGGGGTCCGGAGGGAATGGCTACACCTTC. It translates to CASSERGSGGNGYTF.

The CDR3 sequence: CATSRSGQGNAEQYF. The CDR3, as DNA: TGTGCCACCAGCAGATCAGGACAGGGCAACGCCGAGCAGTACTTC. The chain couples TRBV15 to TRBJ2-7; 8 nucleotides agree with TRBD1. Germline V gene sequence: CDR1 LNHNV, CDR2 YYDKDF (reference sequence). CDR3 length: 15 residues. V trimming: 2 bases; J trimming: 6 bases; junction bases outside the gene matches: 9.

The chain links TRBV5-1 to TRBJ1-2, with D unresolved. The CDR3 is 13 amino acids. V shed 1 base and J shed 8 bases, with 12 bases lying between them. Germline V gives CDR1 SGHRS, CDR2 YFSETQ. As DNA, the CDR3 is TGCGCCAGCAGCTTGACCGGAGATGGCGGCTACACCTTC. Protein sequence: CASSLTGDGGYTF.